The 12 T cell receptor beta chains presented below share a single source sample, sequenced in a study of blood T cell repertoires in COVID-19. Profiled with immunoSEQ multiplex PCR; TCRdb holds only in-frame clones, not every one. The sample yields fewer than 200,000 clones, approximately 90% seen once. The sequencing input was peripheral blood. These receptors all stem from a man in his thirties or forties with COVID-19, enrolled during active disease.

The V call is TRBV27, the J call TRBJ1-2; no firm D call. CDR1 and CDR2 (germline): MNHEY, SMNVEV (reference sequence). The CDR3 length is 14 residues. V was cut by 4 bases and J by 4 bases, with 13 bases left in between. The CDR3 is CASSSATYGYGYTF. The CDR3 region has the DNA TGTGCCAGCAGTTCAGCGACCTACGGCTATGGCTACACCTTC.

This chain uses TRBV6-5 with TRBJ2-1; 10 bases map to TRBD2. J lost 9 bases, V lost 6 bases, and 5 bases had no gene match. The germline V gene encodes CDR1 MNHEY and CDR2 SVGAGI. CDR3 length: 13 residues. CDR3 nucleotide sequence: TGTGCCAGCAGATATCGGACTAGCGGTGAGCAGTTCTTC. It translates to CASRYRTSGEQFF.

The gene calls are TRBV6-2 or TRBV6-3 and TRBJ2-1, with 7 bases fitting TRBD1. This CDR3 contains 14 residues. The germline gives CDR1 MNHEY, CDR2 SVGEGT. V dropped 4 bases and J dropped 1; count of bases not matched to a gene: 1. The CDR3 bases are TGTGCCAGCAGTTCGACAGGGTCCTACAATGAGCAGTTCTTC. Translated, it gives CASSSTGSYNEQFF.

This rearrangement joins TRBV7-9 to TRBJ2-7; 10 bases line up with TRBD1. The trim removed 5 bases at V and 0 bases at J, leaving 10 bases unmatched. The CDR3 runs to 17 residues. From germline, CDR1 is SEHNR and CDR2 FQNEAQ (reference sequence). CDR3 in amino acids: CASSQGTGASSSYEQYF. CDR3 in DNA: TGTGCCAGCAGCCAAGGGACAGGGGCCTCGAGCTCCTACGAGCAGTACTTC.

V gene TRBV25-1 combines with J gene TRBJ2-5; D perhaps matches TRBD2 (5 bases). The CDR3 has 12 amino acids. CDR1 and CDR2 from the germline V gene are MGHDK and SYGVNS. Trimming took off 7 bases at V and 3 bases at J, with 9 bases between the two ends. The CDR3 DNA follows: TGTGCCAGCATTGCGGGTGAAGAGACCCAGTACTTC. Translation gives CASIAGEETQYF.

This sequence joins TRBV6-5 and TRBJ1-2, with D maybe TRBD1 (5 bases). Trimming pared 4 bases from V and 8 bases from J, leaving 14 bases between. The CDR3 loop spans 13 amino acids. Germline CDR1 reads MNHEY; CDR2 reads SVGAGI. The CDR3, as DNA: TGTGCCAGCAGTTTCGGAGGGACCTGGGGCTACACCTTC. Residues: CASSFGGTWGYTF.

This CDR3 is CASSINPEGNTIYF. CDR3 DNA sequence: TGTGCCAGTAGTATTAACCCCGAGGGAAACACCATATATTTT. The rearrangement joins TRBV19 to TRBJ1-3; the D is unclear. From germline, CDR1 is LNHDA and CDR2 SQIVND (reference sequence). The CDR3 spans 14 residues. Trimming removed 3 bases from V and 4 bases from J, with 10 bases in between.

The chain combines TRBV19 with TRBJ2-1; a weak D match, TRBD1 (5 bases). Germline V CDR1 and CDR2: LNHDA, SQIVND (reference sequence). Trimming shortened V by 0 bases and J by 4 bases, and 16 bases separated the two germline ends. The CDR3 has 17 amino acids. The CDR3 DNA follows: TGTGCCAGTAGTATAGAGGCTGCAGGGCTTGGATACAATGAGCAGTTCTTC. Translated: CASSIEAAGLGYNEQFF.

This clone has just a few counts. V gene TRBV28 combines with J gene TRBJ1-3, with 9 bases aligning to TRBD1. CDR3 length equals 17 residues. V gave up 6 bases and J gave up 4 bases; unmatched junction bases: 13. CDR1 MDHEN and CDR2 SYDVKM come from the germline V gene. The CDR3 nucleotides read TGTGCCAGCAGGCCCGGGACAGGGATTGTTACCGGAAACACCATATATTTT. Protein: CASRPGTGIVTGNTIYF.

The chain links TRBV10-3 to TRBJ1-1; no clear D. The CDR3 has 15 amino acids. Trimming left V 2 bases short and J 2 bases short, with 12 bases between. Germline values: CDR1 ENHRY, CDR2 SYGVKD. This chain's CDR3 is CAISETLGGNTEAFF. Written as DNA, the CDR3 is TGTGCCATCAGTGAGACGCTAGGAGGAAACACTGAAGCTTTCTTT.

This CDR3 reads CASSLGAGSNQPQHF. CDR3 nucleotide sequence: TGTGCCAGCAGCTTAGGGGCAGGCTCCAATCAGCCCCAGCATTTT. The chain uses TRBV7-8 and TRBJ1-5; no reliable D call. The V end was cut by 1 base, the J end by 3 bases, with 10 bases between. This CDR3 region has 15 residues. CDR1 is SGHVS and CDR2 is FQNEAQ in the germline V gene.

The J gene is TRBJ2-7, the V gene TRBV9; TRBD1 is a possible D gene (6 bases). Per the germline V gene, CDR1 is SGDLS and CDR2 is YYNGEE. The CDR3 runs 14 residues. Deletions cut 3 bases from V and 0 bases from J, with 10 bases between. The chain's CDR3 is CASSGDNPSYEQYF. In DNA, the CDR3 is TGTGCCAGCAGCGGGGACAACCCCTCCTACGAGCAGTACTTC.